These T cell receptor beta chains were read from a single sample in a study of type 1 and type 2 diabetes patients. Each CDR3 protein gets one entry after TCRdb re-called the multiplex PCR reads with MiXCR. The data show more than 250,000 distinct CDR3 sequences, 47% seen once. Input material: peripheral blood mononuclear cells (PBMCs). These receptors originate from a man between 18 and 29 years old with type 2 diabetes. The CDR3 runs from the conserved cysteine through the conserved F or W. A D gene is named only where the DNA matches it firmly. Size is stated for part of the rows, as once, few or many counts, or as a class when the clone is expanded.

TRBJ2-5	TRBV7-8	few	TRBD2	14	TGTGCCAGCAGCTGGACTAGCGGGAAAGAGACCCAGTACTTC	CASSWTSGKETQYF
TRBJ2-1	TRBV28	.	.	12	TGTGCCAGCAGCCTCTGGGTTGATGAGCAGTTCTTC	CASSLWVDEQFF
TRBJ1-4	TRBV15	many	TRBD1	13	TGTGCCACCAGCAGCGGGACAGCTGAAAAACTGTTTTTT	CATSSGTAEKLFF
TRBJ2-3	TRBV7-2	.	.	13	TGTGCCAGCAGCTCCGTAAGCACAGATACGCAGTATTTT	CASSSVSTDTQYF
TRBJ2-7	TRBV5-1	once	.	14	TGCGCCAGCAGCTTGGTTCCGGGGTCCTACGAGCAGTACTTC	CASSLVPGSYEQYF
TRBJ2-7	TRBV7-9	few	.	11	TGTGCCAGCAGCAATTTCGGCGAGCAGTACTTC	CASSNFGEQYF
TRBJ1-6	TRBV30	.	.	15	TGTGCCCACGGCGGAGGGGGGTCCTATAATTCACCCCTCCACTTT	CAHGGGGSYNSPLHF
TRBJ1-1	TRBV19	.	.	14	TGTGCCAGTAGTATAGTGGGCCAAACAACTGAAGCTTTCTTT	CASSIVGQTTEAFF
TRBJ2-1	TRBV11-1	.	TRBD2	16	TGTGCCAGCAGCATTAGCGGGACTAGCGGGGGCAATGAGCAGTTCTTC	CASSISGTSGGNEQFF
TRBJ1-3	TRBV9	.	.	16	TGTGCCAGCAGCGTATCGTGGTTAGCGACTGGAAACACCATATATTTT	CASSVSWLATGNTIYF
TRBJ2-3	TRBV24-1	.	.	15	TGTGCCACCAGTGATCCCCAGCGTCGCACAGATACGCAGTATTTT	CATSDPQRRTDTQYF
TRBJ1-2	TRBV4-1	.	.	14	TGCGCCAGCAGCCCAAATGGCGGGTTCCATGGCTACACCTTC	CASSPNGGFHGYTF
TRBJ2-5	TRBV12-3/TRBV12-4	.	TRBD2	17	TGTGCCAGCAGTGAATCCCCCGGGACTAGCGGGGAAGAGACCCAGTACTTC	CASSESPGTSGEETQYF
TRBJ1-1	TRBV10-3	many	.	15	TGTGCCATCAGTGAGTCCGGTCAAGTGGGCACTGAAGCTTTCTTT	CAISESGQVGTEAFF
TRBJ2-1	TRBV7-3	.	.	14	TGTGCCAGCAGCGCACGCCCGTACTACAATGAGCAGTTCTTC	CASSARPYYNEQFF
TRBJ2-3	TRBV15	.	.	16	TGTGCCACCAGCAGAGTGATCGTAGCAGATACAGATACGCAGTATTTT	CATSRVIVADTDTQYF
TRBJ2-7	TRBV19	.	.	16	TGTGCCAGTAGTATTCACGGTACGGTGGGGTTATACGAGCAGTACTTC	CASSIHGTVGLYEQYF
TRBJ2-1	TRBV14	.	TRBD2	14	TGTGCCAGCAGCCCCGTAGCGGGAGAAAATGAGCAGTTCTTC	CASSPVAGENEQFF
TRBJ2-7	TRBV15	many	.	14	TGTGCCACCAGCAGAGATTCTGGTCCCTACGAGCAGTACTTC	CATSRDSGPYEQYF
TRBJ1-4	TRBV7-9	.	.	14	TGTGCCAGCAGCGTCGGGGTCCAAGATCAAAAACTGTTTTTT	CASSVGVQDQKLFF